The clone carrying this TCR beta chain was seen at least ten times. Antigen unknown. Two-round multiplex PCR amplified TCR beta CDR3 from genomic DNA. Round one of PCR was performed, and it used primers specific to each TRBV and TRBJ gene. Each CDR3 protein is one row after TCRdb ran MiXCR on the multiplex PCR reads. The table lists 26,000 or so distinct CDR3 sequences, approximately 29% of them singletons. The entry originates in a study of prognosis after radiotherapy for stage I lung cancer. Whole-study results and caveats: Median unique TCR clones dropped from around 10,000 to 6,500 after stereotactic body radiation therapy.

Trimming took 2 bases from V and 0 from J, leaving 9 bases between them. Germline CDR1 and CDR2: SGHRS and YFSETQ. The CDR3 totals 15 residues. V usage is TRBV5-1 and J usage is TRBJ1-3; no firm D call. The specimen comprised PBMCs, sampled before or after stereotactic body radiation therapy (not recorded which). The receptor's source is a donor over 45 with non-small cell lung cancer. CDR3 region: CASSFAGSSGNTIYF. CDR3 DNA: TGCGCCAGCAGCTTCGCGGGGAGCTCTGGAAACACCATATATTTT.